This paragraph reports one TCR beta chain. What it recognizes is unknown. The CDR3 covers 15 residues. The germline CDR1 and CDR2 sequences are MNHEY and SVGAGI. V shed 0 bases and J shed 6 bases, with 12 bases lying between them. Here immunoSEQ multiplex PCR was the method, and the copy in TCRdb shows in-frame clones only, minus some. The top ten hold over 8.5% of the sample, which has around 120,000 clones, 85% to 90% seen once. The data originate from a study of T cell responses to AZD1222 COVID-19 vaccine. Study results and limitations: Just 6 or 7 people given AZD1222 tested seropositive at baseline. The study found Spike-specific TCR breadth and depth rose after two AZD1222 doses.

The sequenced sample was peripheral blood, obtained on day 0 of AZD1222 vaccination. The sequence came from an adult in good health. V usage is TRBV6-5 and J usage is TRBJ1-5; the D gene is possibly TRBD1 (6 bases). Here the CDR3 reads CASSYSEGGVQPQHF. The CDR3 coding sequence is TGTGCCAGCAGTTACTCGGAGGGGGGGGTTCAGCCCCAGCATTTT.